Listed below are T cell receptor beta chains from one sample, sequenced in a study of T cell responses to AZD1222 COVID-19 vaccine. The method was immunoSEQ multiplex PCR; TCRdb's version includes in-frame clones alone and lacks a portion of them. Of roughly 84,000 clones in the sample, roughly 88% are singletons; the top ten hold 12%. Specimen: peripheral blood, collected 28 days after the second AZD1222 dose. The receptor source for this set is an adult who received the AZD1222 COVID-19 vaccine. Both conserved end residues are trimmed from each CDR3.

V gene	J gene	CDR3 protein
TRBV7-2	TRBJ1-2	ASSPQGDYGYT
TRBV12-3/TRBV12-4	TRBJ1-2	ASRRTGAGGYT
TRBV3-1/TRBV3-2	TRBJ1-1	ASSRSGTMNTEAF
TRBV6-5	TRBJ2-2	ASSRQGHSTGELF
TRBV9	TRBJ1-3	ASSVEEGGRTLSSGNTIY
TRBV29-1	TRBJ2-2	SVNRGPGELF
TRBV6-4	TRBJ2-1	ASSDSSRLAGKQF
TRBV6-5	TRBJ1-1	ASSSYTEAF
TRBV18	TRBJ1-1	ASSPRDSAEAF
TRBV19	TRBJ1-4	ASSAGTGGRTNEKLF
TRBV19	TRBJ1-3	ASSIPGNTIY
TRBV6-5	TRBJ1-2	ASRNRQSPYGYT
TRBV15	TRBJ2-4	ATSRDRWDIQY
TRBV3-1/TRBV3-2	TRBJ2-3	ASSPVWTGKSTDTQY
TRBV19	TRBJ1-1	ASSVRGTEAF
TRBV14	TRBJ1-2	ASSQVEGYGYT
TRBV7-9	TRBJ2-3	ASSPQGASGFTDTQY
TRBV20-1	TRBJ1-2	SARAFSGYT
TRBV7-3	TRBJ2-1	ASSSSLGGGNEQF
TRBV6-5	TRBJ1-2	ASTERGHHGYT
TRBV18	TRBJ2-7	ASSRDSIREQY
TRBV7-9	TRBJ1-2	ASSGPTGTGGYT
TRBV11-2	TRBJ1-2	ASSPGTGPYGYT
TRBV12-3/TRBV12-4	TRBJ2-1	ASSSAAGPF
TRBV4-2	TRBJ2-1	VSSQDSQGNEQF
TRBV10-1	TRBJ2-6	ASSEGSGSGANVLT
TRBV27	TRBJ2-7	ASTPSGMSYEQY